This T cell receptor beta chain is from a study of naive and memory T cell subsets. In this sample, this clonotype turned up a few times. Its antigen is currently unknown. An equimolar mix of two oligonucleotides served as the beta constant-region primer for TRBC1 and TRBC2. The ligated cDNA underwent four PCR rounds using SP2 and nested alpha and beta constant-region primers. An oligonucleotide with the SP2 primer and a 12-nucleotide UMI was ligated to the cDNA 3' end. Each CDR3 protein gets one entry after TCRdb re-called the UMI-ligation and nested PCR reads with MiXCR. This sample has approximately 150,000 distinct CDR3 sequences, with about 23% found just once. General study findings and limits: In CD4 and CD8 cells, diversity dropped from naive through EMRA. A clonotype means one alpha or beta sequence, not an alpha/beta pair. Especially in CD8 cells, naive repertoires contained a few larger clonotypes, possibly CD45RA-re-expressing memory cells. There was no ground truth to check naive and memory subset results.

Looked up from germline, CDR1 is SQVTM and CDR2 is ANQGSEA. V gave up 4 bases and J gave up 4 bases, with 13 bases separating them. CDR3 length equals 13 residues. The receptor's source is a human donor in good health. The specimen sequenced was naive CD4+ T cells from blood. The chain is built from TRBV29-1 and TRBJ1-1; D gene uncertain. The chain's CDR3 is CSVGLLVGTEAFF. CDR3 in DNA: TGCAGCGTTGGTCTATTGGTGGGCACTGAAGCTTTCTTT.